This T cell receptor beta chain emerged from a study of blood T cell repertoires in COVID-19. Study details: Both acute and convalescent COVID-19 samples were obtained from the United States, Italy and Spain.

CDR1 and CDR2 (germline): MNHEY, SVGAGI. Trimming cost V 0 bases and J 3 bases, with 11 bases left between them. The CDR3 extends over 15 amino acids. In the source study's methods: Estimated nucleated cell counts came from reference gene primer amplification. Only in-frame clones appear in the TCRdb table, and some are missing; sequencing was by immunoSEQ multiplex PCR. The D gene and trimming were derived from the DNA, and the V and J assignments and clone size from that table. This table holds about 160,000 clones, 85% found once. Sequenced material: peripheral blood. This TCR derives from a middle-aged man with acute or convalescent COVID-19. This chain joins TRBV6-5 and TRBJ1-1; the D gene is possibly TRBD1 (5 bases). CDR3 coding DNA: TGTGCCAGCAGTTACTCGACCCCAGGGTACACTGAAGCTTTCTTT. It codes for CASSYSTPGYTEAFF.